The rows below give T cell receptor beta chains drawn from one sample of a study of T cells in Graves' hyperthyroidism and ophthalmopathy. TCRdb called the multiplex PCR reads again in MiXCR, with one record for every CDR3 protein. The sample has nearly 750,000 distinct CDR3 sequences, about 35% seen once. Sequencing was performed on blood. The source of these receptors is a woman between 40 and 55 years old with Graves' hyperthyroidism. Both conserved end residues are trimmed from each CDR3.

v_gene	j_gene	CDR3aa
TRBV6-6	TRBJ1-1	ASSDVLMNTEAF
TRBV25-1	TRBJ1-1	ASRAGQAGSVSEAF
TRBV29-1	TRBJ2-2	SVEGIRGEAGINTGELF
TRBV19	TRBJ1-2	ASSIRGDGYT
TRBV29-1	TRBJ1-1	SVGGQVMNTEAF
TRBV10-1	TRBJ2-7	ASSESGKGEQY
TRBV19	TRBJ1-4	ASSISAGGREKLF
TRBV15	TRBJ1-4	ATAASAWGKDEKLF
TRBV7-9	TRBJ1-2	ASSLYTRGAVYGYT
TRBV28	TRBJ1-2	ASHQGNYGYT
TRBV7-2	TRBJ1-3	ASSFQGTGSGNTIY
TRBV7-9	TRBJ2-5	ASLGPIQETQY
TRBV2	TRBJ2-7	ASSEGTSGSYEQY
TRBV10-3	TRBJ1-1	AISSGGGAEAF
TRBV24-1	TRBJ2-2	ATWFSLNTGELF
TRBV4-3	TRBJ1-6	ASSLRAGWNSPLH
TRBV7-3	TRBJ2-1	ASSSQRLASEQF
TRBV10-3	TRBJ2-7	AISHKSYEQY
TRBV10-3	TRBJ1-1	AISEGGYTEAF
TRBV20-1	TRBJ2-7	SARKDIAQY
TRBV7-2	TRBJ2-6	ASSSQGAGGANVLT
TRBV19	TRBJ1-5	ASSMNALSNQPQH
TRBV7-9	.	ASRGTGRGNEQF
TRBV2	TRBJ2-7	ASSEGILVVEQY
TRBV20-1	TRBJ1-1	SATGFLGEAF
TRBV7-9	TRBJ1-5	ASSFSGAPQH
TRBV10-3	TRBJ2-7	AISEPGQVYEQY
TRBV4-3	TRBJ1-6	ASSVFLDSPLH
TRBV5-8	TRBJ1-2	ASSQGQAPGGT
TRBV6-6	TRBJ1-6	ASRLQTGGRSYNSPLH
TRBV11-2	TRBJ2-7	ASSHGPYEQY
TRBV19	TRBJ1-1	ASSIRGGPEAF
TRBV19	TRBJ1-2	ASSNSRTYT
TRBV7-8	TRBJ1-4	ASSPQSRGDSNEKLF
TRBV20-1	TRBJ2-7	SASTSGGYEQY
TRBV5-8	TRBJ2-5	ASSRLEGETQY
TRBV10-3	TRBJ2-2	ASSRTGRDTGELF
TRBV7-2	TRBJ2-7	ASSLRWYEQY
TRBV12-3/TRBV12-4	TRBJ2-7	ASSLTGGQGGHEQY
TRBV5-1	TRBJ1-2	ASVPAITANYGYT
TRBV25-1	TRBJ1-2	ASSSSLQGADGYT
TRBV6-4	.	ASSDGFDWGEQF
TRBV20-1	TRBJ2-7	SARGTSKEIEQY
TRBV12-3/TRBV12-4	TRBJ1-1	ASTPMGLEAF